This T cell receptor beta chain was sequenced in a study of T cells after yellow fever vaccination. General study findings and limits: By day 5 rather than day 15, the secondary response had peaked, though it was weaker. Researchers noted that a small share of clonotypes showed up in both CD4 and CD8 compartments. Detected again after the booster were most primary-vaccination clones, at 95% to 98% CD4 and more than 70% CD8.

The V gene end was trimmed by 7 bases and the J gene end by 4 bases; junction bases not matched to a gene: 6. The CDR3 extends over 14 amino acids. Germline CDR1 and CDR2: LNHDA and SQIVND (reference sequence). This clonotype was counted ten times or more. The antigen remains undetermined. Production of TCR cDNA was by 5'RACE template switching, which also added a universal primer site and UMIs. Each CDR3 protein gets one entry after TCRdb re-called the 5' RACE reads with MiXCR. The top ten hold approximately 16% of the sample, which has about 360,000 distinct CDR3 sequences, approximately 5.7% seen once.

The sample was PBMCs, taken 5 days after the yellow fever booster vaccination. The chain has TRBV19 and TRBJ2-3, with 9 bases matching TRBD2. This clonotype originated in a man aged 25-40 years who received the YFV17D yellow fever vaccine. CDR3 DNA: TGTGCCAGTAAAGACCGCGGGAGGGCAGATACGCAGTATTTT. Protein sequence: CASKDRGRADTQYF.